One and the same sample provided the 21 T cell receptor beta chains below, sequenced in a study of cytomegalovirus exposure and HLA in healthy donors. TCRdb's table, derived via immunoSEQ multiplex PCR, lists solely in-frame clones and lacks some. This table has 350,000 or so clones, about nine tenths appearing once. The sample was PBMCs. The source is a woman aged 18-35 years in good health and CMV-seronegative.

The DNA for the CDR3 is TGTGCCAGCAGTGACCTTCCCGGGACAGGGGGCCACGAGCAGTACTTC. This encodes CASSDLPGTGGHEQYF. The V gene is TRBV6-1, the J gene TRBJ2-7; 12 nucleotides match TRBD1. CDR1 is MNHNS, CDR2 SASEGT, per germline. The J segment lost 5 bases and the V segment lost 3 bases, leaving 8 bases of the junction unmatched. The CDR3 length is 16 residues.

This clone was found once. The chain has TRBV30 and TRBJ2-2; no reliable D call. This CDR3 region has 12 residues. The ends were cut back, 2 bases at V and 4 bases at J, with 5 bases in the middle. From germline, CDR1 is GTSNPN and CDR2 SVGIG (reference sequence). The CDR3 DNA reads TGTGCCTGGAGTATCGGCACCGGGGAGCTGTTTTTT. Encoded protein: CAWSIGTGELFF.

The rearrangement links TRBV28 to TRBJ2-7; a weak D match, TRBD2 (6 bases). Deletions cut 7 bases from V and 2 bases from J, with 9 bases between. Germline V CDR1 and CDR2: MDHEN, SYDVKM. The length of the CDR3 is 12 residues. This CDR3 is CASTSGAYEQYF. As DNA, the CDR3 is TGTGCCAGCACCTCGGGGGCCTACGAGCAGTACTTC.

This clone was observed a few times. At the DNA level, this CDR3 is encoded by other sequences in the same sample as well. The chain combines TRBV9 with TRBJ2-2, with D possibly TRBD1 on 6 matching bases. V was pared by 0 bases and J by 2 bases, with 8 bases between. The CDR3 totals 15 residues. The V gene's germline CDR1 is SGDLS and CDR2 YYNGEE. CDR3 sequence (DNA): TGTGCCAGCAGCGTAGCGGGGACAAACACCGGGGAGCTGTTTTTT. It yields the protein CASSVAGTNTGELFF.

This clone has only a few counts. CDR3 amino acids: CASSTSGRASYNEQFF. In nucleotides, the CDR3 is TGCGCCAGCAGCACTAGCGGGAGGGCCTCCTACAATGAGCAGTTCTTC. The chain carries TRBV5-1 and TRBJ2-1, with 13 nucleotides matching TRBD2. The length of the CDR3 is 16 residues. Trimming removed 4 bases from V and 0 bases from J; junction bases left unmatched: 1. Germline loops: CDR1 SGHRS, CDR2 YFSETQ.

This chain connects TRBV6-1 to TRBJ2-1, with D maybe TRBD2 (5 bases). Trimming took 4 bases from V and 0 from J, leaving 13 bases between them. CDR1 is MNHNS and CDR2 is SASEGT in the germline V gene. The CDR3 totals 16 residues. DNA for the CDR3: TGTGCCAGCAGTGTCAGGACGGGGAGCTCCTACAATGAGCAGTTCTTC. This translates into CASSVRTGSSYNEQFF.

The rearrangement links TRBV2 to TRBJ2-3; 8 bases are a match to TRBD1. The J segment lost 1 base and the V segment lost 4 bases, leaving 7 bases of the junction unmatched. CDR3 length: 16 amino acids. Germline V gives CDR1 SNHLY, CDR2 FYNNEI. This chain's CDR3 is CASSGDRGGGTDTQYF. The CDR3 DNA reads TGTGCCAGCAGTGGAGACAGGGGAGGAGGCACAGATACGCAGTATTTT.

The sample holds a few counts of this clone. As DNA, the CDR3 is TGTGCCAGCAGCCCGAGGGCGCCCTACGAGCAGTACTTC. This gives the protein CASSPRAPYEQYF. This chain links TRBV7-2 with TRBJ2-7; tentatively, D is TRBD2 (5 bases). Germline CDR1 SGHTA, CDR2 FQGNSA. The CDR3 spans 13 residues. The ends were cut back, 5 bases at V and 2 bases at J, with 10 bases in the middle.

This clone showed up just a few times. This chain joins TRBV18 and TRBJ2-7, with 9 bases matching TRBD1. The V and J ends lost 4 bases and 0 bases, in that order; junction bases with no gene match: 4. Germline CDR1 is KGHSH and CDR2 is LQKENI. The CDR3 covers 15 residues. For the CDR3, the DNA is TGTGCCAGCTCACTACAGGGGGCCCACTCCTACGAGCAGTACTTC. As protein: CASSLQGAHSYEQYF.

This sequence joins TRBV4-1 and TRBJ1-5; D is uncertain. Per germline, CDR1 MGHRA and CDR2 YSYEKL. CDR3 length equals 15 residues. Deletions cut 0 bases from V and 0 bases from J, with 6 bases between. The CDR3, as DNA: TGCGCCAGCAGCCAAGATCTCGTTAGCAATCAGCCCCAGCATTTT. Encoded protein: CASSQDLVSNQPQHF.

The chain is built from TRBV4-3 and TRBJ2-6; TRBD1 is a possible D gene (5 bases). V was cut by 1 base and J by 0 bases, with 16 bases left in between. CDR1 is LGHNA, CDR2 YSLEER, per germline. The CDR3 spans 19 residues. The CDR3 reads CASSQGGGAPLSGANVLTF. The CDR3 DNA reads TGCGCCAGCAGCCAAGGGGGTGGGGCCCCACTCTCTGGGGCCAACGTCCTGACTTTC.

The chain links TRBV28 to TRBJ1-2, with D tentatively TRBD1 (6 bases). Germline loops: CDR1 MDHEN, CDR2 SYDVKM. CDR3 length: 15 amino acids. V dropped 2 bases and J dropped 4 bases, with 14 bases sitting between them. The CDR3 nucleotides are TGTGCCAGCAGTTTACTTGCGGGGGCGTTCTATGGCTACACCTTC. Translation: CASSLLAGAFYGYTF.

This clone was seen a single time. The rearrangement links TRBV11-3 to TRBJ2-7; D is unclear. CDR1 SGHNT and CDR2 YENEEA come from the germline V gene. This CDR3 spans 13 amino acids. The germline V and J ends were trimmed by 0 bases and 6 bases, with 9 bases remaining between them. For the CDR3, the DNA is TGTGCCAGCAGCTTAGATCGGTCCACCGAGCAGTACTTC. This translates into CASSLDRSTEQYF.

This chain links TRBV6-1 with TRBJ2-1, with 8 bases lining up with TRBD1. CDR1 and CDR2 from the germline V gene are MNHNS and SASEGT. This CDR3 is 16 amino acids long. V shed 4 bases and J 5 bases; nucleotides not matched to a gene: 10. The CDR3 DNA sequence: TGTGCCAGCAGTGGAACCGGGACAGGAATTAACAATGAGCAGTTCTTC. This sequence encodes CASSGTGTGINNEQFF.

The gene calls are TRBV4-3 and TRBJ2-3; TRBD2 matches 11 bases. CDR3 size: 16 residues. The germline V gene has CDR1 LGHNA and CDR2 YSLEER. The V and J ends lost 4 bases and 1 base, in that order; junction bases with no gene match: 4. CDR3 DNA: TGCGCCAGCAGCCCCCTAGCGGGAGGCGGCACAGATACGCAGTATTTT. Protein: CASSPLAGGGTDTQYF.

This clone was found a few times. The chain recombines TRBV4-1 with TRBJ2-7; D not certain. V was clipped by 1 base and J by 1 base, with 8 bases between them. The CDR3 runs to 14 residues. CDR1 and CDR2 from the germline V gene are MGHRA and YSYEKL. CDR3 in amino acids: CASSQGQDSYEQYF. CDR3 coding DNA: TGCGCCAGCAGCCAAGGGCAAGATTCCTACGAGCAGTACTTC.

This clone appeared once. The gene calls are TRBV28 and TRBJ2-5; TRBD2 matches 7 bases. Germline CDR1 is MDHEN and CDR2 is SYDVKM. The CDR3 contains 14 residues. The ends lost 4 bases at V and 2 bases at J; junction bases unmatched: 4. The CDR3 nucleotides read TGTGCCAGCAGTTGGACGGGGGGACAAGAGACCCAGTACTTC. The encoded protein is CASSWTGGQETQYF. The complete variable domain, with remaining parts taken from reference TRBV28 and TRBJ2-5, reads DVKVTQSSRYLVKRTGEKVFLECVQDMDHENMFWYRQDPGLGLRLIYFSYDVKMKEKGDIPEGYSVSREKKERFSLILESASTNQTSMYLCASSWTGGQETQYFGPGTRLLVL.

The CDR3 region is CASSQENEQFF. The CDR3 DNA follows: TGCGCCAGCAGTCAGGAGAATGAGCAGTTCTTC. The gene calls are TRBV23-1 and TRBJ2-1; D not certain. Being an ORF, TRBV23-1 has a function that is uncertain. The CDR3 contains 11 residues. The V gene lost 3 bases and the J gene lost 7 bases, with 4 bases spanning the gap.

The chain employs TRBV7-7 and TRBJ2-2, with D tentatively TRBD2 (5 bases). CDR3 length: 15 residues. From germline, CDR1 is SSHAT and CDR2 FNYEAQ (reference sequence). Trimming removed 5 bases at V and 4 bases at J, with 14 bases between. Here the CDR3 DNA reads TGTGCCAGCAGCCCTACTAGGTCGGGCACCGGGGAGCTGTTTTTT. This translates into CASSPTRSGTGELFF. Combining the CDR3 with reference TRBV7-7 and TRBJ2-2 gives the whole variable domain GAGVSQSPRYKVTKRGQDVTLRCDPISSHATLYWYQQALGQGPEFLTYFNYEAQPDKSGLPSDRFSAERPEGSISTLTIQRTEQRDSAMYRCASSPTRSGTGELFFGEGSRLTVL.

The chain links TRBV6-1 to TRBJ2-7, with 8 nucleotides matching TRBD1. Unmatched junction bases numbered 15, after V lost 2 bases and J lost 3 bases. The CDR3 extends over 18 amino acids. From germline, CDR1 is MNHNS and CDR2 SASEGT. The CDR3 here is CASSELPGQEGTFYEQYF. In DNA form, the CDR3 reads TGTGCCAGCAGTGAACTCCCGGGACAGGAAGGAACATTCTACGAGCAGTACTTC.

The chain uses TRBV5-4 and TRBJ2-2; 7 bases are a match to TRBD2. Germline CDR1 and CDR2: SGHNT and YYREEE (reference sequence). The V gene end was trimmed by 2 bases and the J gene end by 3 bases; junction bases not matched to a gene: 4. The CDR3 totals 15 residues. The DNA of the CDR3 is TGTGCCAGCAGCTTTGGCCGGGGGGACACCGGGGAGCTGTTTTTT. It translates to CASSFGRGDTGELFF.